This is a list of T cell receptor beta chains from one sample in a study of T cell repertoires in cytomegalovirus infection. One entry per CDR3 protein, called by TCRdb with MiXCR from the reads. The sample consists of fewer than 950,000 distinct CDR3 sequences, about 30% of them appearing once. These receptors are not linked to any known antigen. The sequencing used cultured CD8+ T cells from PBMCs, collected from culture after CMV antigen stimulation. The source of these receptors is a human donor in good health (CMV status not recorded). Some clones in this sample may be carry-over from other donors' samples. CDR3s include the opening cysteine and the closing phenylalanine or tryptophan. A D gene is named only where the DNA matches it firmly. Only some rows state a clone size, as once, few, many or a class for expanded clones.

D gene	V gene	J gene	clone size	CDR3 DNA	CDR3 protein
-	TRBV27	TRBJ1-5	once	TGTGCCAGCAGGAGGGGGGTTGGTAATCAGCCCCAGCATTTT	CASRRGVGNQPQHF
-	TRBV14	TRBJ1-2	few	TGTGCCAGCAGCCAAGATTCCGGCACCACCAGCTATGGCTACACCTTC	CASSQDSGTTSYGYTF
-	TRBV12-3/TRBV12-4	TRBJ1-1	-	TGTGCCAGCAGTTTTAATCTGGTAGGGGATGACACTGAAGCTTTCTTT	CASSFNLVGDDTEAFF
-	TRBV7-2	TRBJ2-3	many	TGTGCCAGCAGCTCGGACTACCTAAGCACAGATACGCAGTATTTT	CASSSDYLSTDTQYF
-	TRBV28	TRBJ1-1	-	TGTGCCAGCTACGACCTCGACAGCACTTTGAACACTGAAGCTTTCTTT	CASYDLDSTLNTEAFF
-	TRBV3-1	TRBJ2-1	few	TGTGCCAGCAGCCCCACCCAGTTCTACAATGAGCAGTTCTTC	CASSPTQFYNEQFF
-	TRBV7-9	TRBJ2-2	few	TGTGCCAGCAACATCCCACAGGGCCGCACCGGGGAGCTGTTTTTT	CASNIPQGRTGELFF
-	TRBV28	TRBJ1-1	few	TGTGCCACCGTGTTATGGGGGGGGGCCATCATGAACACTGAAGCTTTCTTT	CATVLWGGAIMNTEAFF
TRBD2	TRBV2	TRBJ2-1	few	TGTGCCAGCAGGGCTAGCGGGGGTTACAATGAGCAGTTCTTC	CASRASGGYNEQFF
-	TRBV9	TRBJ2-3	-	TGTGCCAGCAGCCGTGGGGAGGGGGCACATACGCAGTATTTT	CASSRGEGAHTQYF
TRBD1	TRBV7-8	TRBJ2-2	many	TGTGCCAGCAGCTTAGGTTTGGGACAGCTAAACCTTTTAAACACCGGGGAGCTGTTTTTT	CASSLGLGQLNLLNTGELFF
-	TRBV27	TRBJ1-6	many	TGTGCCAGTAGGACGGGGGGGAGGTCACCCCTCCACTTT	CASRTGGRSPLHF
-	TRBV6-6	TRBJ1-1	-	TGTGCCAGCAGTTACAAGGGAGAGACTGAAGCTTTCTTT	CASSYKGETEAFF
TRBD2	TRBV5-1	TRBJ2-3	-	TGCGCCAGCAGCTGGGCGGGGGGGACCACAGATACGCAGTATTTT	CASSWAGGTTDTQYF
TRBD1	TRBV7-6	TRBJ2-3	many	TGTGCCAGCAGCTCTACAGGGGGACCCACAGATACGCAGTATTTT	CASSSTGGPTDTQYF
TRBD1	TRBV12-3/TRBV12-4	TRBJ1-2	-	TGTGCCAGCAGTTTAACGGGACAGGGAGAAGGCTACACCTTC	CASSLTGQGEGYTF
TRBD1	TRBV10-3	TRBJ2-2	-	TGTGCCATCAGTGCCACAGGGGATACCGGGGAGCTGTTTTTT	CAISATGDTGELFF
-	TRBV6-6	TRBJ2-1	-	TGTGCCAGCAGTTCTCCGGGAAAGCAGTTCTTC	CASSSPGKQFF
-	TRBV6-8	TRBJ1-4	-	TGTGCCAGCAGTAAATACCGGACGCGTTATAAACTGTTTTTT	CASSKYRTRYKLFF
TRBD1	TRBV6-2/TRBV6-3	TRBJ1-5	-	TGTGCCAGCAGAAACAGGGGCAACCCTAGCAATCAGCCCCAGCATTTT	CASRNRGNPSNQPQHF
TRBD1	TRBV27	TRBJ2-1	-	TGTGCCAGCAACCCCTCGACAGGGGGACGGTTCTTC	CASNPSTGGRFF
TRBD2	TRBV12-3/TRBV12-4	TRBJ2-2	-	TGTGCCAGCAGTCCGGGACTAAGGAACACCGGGGAGCTGTTTTTT	CASSPGLRNTGELFF
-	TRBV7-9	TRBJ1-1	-	TGTGCCAGCAGCTTAGGGGTTGTCATGAACACTGAAGCTTTCTTT	CASSLGVVMNTEAFF
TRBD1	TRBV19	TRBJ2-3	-	TGTGCCAGTAGTAGTCCCGACAGGGGCACAGATACGCAGTATTTT	CASSSPDRGTDTQYF
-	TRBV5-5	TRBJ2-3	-	TGTGCCAGCAGCTTGGAAGGGCCATTGAAGCAGTATTTT	CASSLEGPLKQYF
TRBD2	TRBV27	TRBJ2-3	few	TGTGCCAGCAGTTTATCCAACGGAGCGGGGGGCAACACAGATACGCAGTATTTT	CASSLSNGAGGNTDTQYF
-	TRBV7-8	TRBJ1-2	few	TGTGCCAGCAGATCGAACAGCAACTATGGCTACACCTTC	CASRSNSNYGYTF
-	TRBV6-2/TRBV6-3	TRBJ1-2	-	TGTGCCAGCAGTTACTCGAGGGTCTATGGCTACACCTTC	CASSYSRVYGYTF
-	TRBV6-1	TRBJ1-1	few	TGTGCCAGCAGTTCAGGGTCGGACACTGAAGCTTTCTTT	CASSSGSDTEAFF
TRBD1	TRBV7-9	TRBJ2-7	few	TGTGCCAGCAGCTTACCGGACAGGGGCGCTTACGAGCAGTACTTC	CASSLPDRGAYEQYF
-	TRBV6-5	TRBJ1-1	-	TGTGCCAGCACTGACAGCCTTGAAGCTTTCTTT	CASTDSLEAFF
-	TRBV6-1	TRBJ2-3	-	TGTGCCAGCAGTGAATTGCGAGATACGCAGTATTTT	CASSELRDTQYF
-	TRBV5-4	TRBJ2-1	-	TGTGCCAGCAGCTTGGCTAGGAATAATTACAATGAGCAGTTCTTC	CASSLARNNYNEQFF
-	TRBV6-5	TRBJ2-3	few	TGTGCCAGCAGTCCCAAAGCAAGCACAGATACGCAGTATTTT	CASSPKASTDTQYF
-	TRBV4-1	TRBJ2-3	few	TGCGCCAGCAGCCAAGATTTCACAGATACGCAGTATTTT	CASSQDFTDTQYF
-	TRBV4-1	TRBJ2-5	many	TGCGCCAGCAGCCAAGAGGAGGTTAAAGAGACCCAGTACTTC	CASSQEEVKETQYF
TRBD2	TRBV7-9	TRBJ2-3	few	TGTGCCAGCAGGCATCCGGGACTAGTTACAGATACGCAGTATTTT	CASRHPGLVTDTQYF
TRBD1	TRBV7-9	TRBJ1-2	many	TGTGCCAGCAGCTCGGGGACAGCGACCAACTATGGCTACACCTTC	CASSSGTATNYGYTF
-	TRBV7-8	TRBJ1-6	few	TGTGCCAGCAGCTTCCGGAGCTCCTATAATTCACCCCTCCACTTT	CASSFRSSYNSPLHF
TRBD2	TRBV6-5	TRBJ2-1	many	TGTGCCAGCAGTTACTCGCAAACGGGGGGGTACAATGAGCAGTTCTTC	CASSYSQTGGYNEQFF
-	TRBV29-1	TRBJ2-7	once	TGCAGCGTTGAAGAGGGCGAGCAGTACTTC	CSVEEGEQYF
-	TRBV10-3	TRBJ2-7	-	TGTGCCATTTCTGGACGGGGGACAACGGACGAGCAGTACTTC	CAISGRGTTDEQYF
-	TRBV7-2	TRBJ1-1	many	TGTGCCAGCAGCTTATACGGGGGCCGCACTGAAGCTTTCTTT	CASSLYGGRTEAFF
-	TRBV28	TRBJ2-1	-	TGTGCCAGCAGTGACCGGGGCCTCATAAACGCCTACAATGAGCAGTTCTTC	CASSDRGLINAYNEQFF
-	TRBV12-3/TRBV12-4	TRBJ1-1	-	TGTGCCAGCAGTGCCGACGGCACCCGGAACACTGAAGCTTTCTTT	CASSADGTRNTEAFF
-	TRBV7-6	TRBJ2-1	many	TGTGCCAGCAGCTTTGGACAGAGCTCCTACAATGAGCAGTTCTTC	CASSFGQSSYNEQFF